These 28 T cell receptor beta chains came from one sample sequenced in a study of patients and donors after allogeneic stem cell transplantation. Each CDR3 protein gets one entry after TCRdb re-called the RT-PCR reads with MiXCR. The data hold over 200,000 distinct CDR3 sequences, with around 40% observed a single time. Sequencing was performed on blood, either unsorted or a sorted T cell fraction (not recorded which). The receptors were sampled from a human donor who was either an allogeneic HSCT recipient or a stem cell or donor lymphocyte infusion donor (not recorded which). It is not recorded whose cells these are; they may come from a transplant donor.

V and J are TRBV7-9 and TRBJ2-7, with D perhaps TRBD1 or TRBD2 (5 bases each). Germline CDR1 SEHNR, CDR2 FQNEAQ (reference sequence). With 2 bases removed from V and 1 base from J, the gap between germline ends came to 9 bases. The CDR3 covers 14 residues. As DNA, the CDR3 is TGTGCCAGCAGCTTACGGGGCAGGTCCTACGAGCAGTACTTC. Protein: CASSLRGRSYEQYF.

V is TRBV29-1 and J is TRBJ2-3; 9 bases fit TRBD1. V was pared by 3 bases and J by 2 bases, with 9 bases of the junction left unmatched. The germline CDR1 and CDR2 sequences are SQVTM and ANQGSEA. CDR3 length: 16 amino acids. The CDR3 protein is CSVDGRTGDLTDTQYF. CDR3 bases: TGCAGCGTTGATGGGAGGACAGGGGACCTCACAGATACGCAGTATTTT.

The V and J genes are TRBV12-3 or TRBV12-4 and TRBJ2-3; D not resolved. The CDR3 length is 11 residues. V shed 7 bases and J shed 8 bases, with 10 bases lying between them. CDR3 coding DNA: TGTGCCAGCACCCAGGACGGTACGCAGTATTTT. Translating it yields CASTQDGTQYF.

This rearrangement joins TRBV5-1 to TRBJ2-3; 7 bases are shared with TRBD1. Unmatched junction bases numbered 12, after V lost 4 bases and J lost 4 bases. Germline V gene data show CDR1 as SGHRS and CDR2 as YFSETQ. This CDR3 is built from 16 residues. DNA for the CDR3: TGCGCCAGCAGCGGGATACCTACAGGGGCCCCAGATACGCAGTATTTT. Encoded protein: CASSGIPTGAPDTQYF.

This clonotype was counted a few times. V is TRBV7-9 and J is TRBJ2-3, with TRBD1 matching 9 bases. Germline CDR1 SEHNR, CDR2 FQNEAQ (reference sequence). This CDR3 has 15 amino acids. After removal of 6 bases from V and 3 bases from J, the junction contained 7 bases not matched to a gene. This CDR3 is CASSSGQGLTDTQYF. The CDR3 DNA is TGTGCCAGCAGTTCGGGACAGGGCTTGACAGATACGCAGTATTTT.

This clonotype was picked up a small number of times. The chain is built from TRBV12-3 or TRBV12-4 and TRBJ1-2; the D is unclear. V was pared by 7 bases and J by 8 bases, with 14 bases between. This CDR3 contains 12 residues. The CDR3 reads CASTHSNGGYTF. CDR3 DNA: TGTGCCAGCACCCACTCCAATGGGGGCTACACCTTC.

The chain has TRBV18 and TRBJ2-7; D may match TRBD1 or TRBD2 (5 bases each). Germline CDR1 KGHSH, CDR2 LQKENI. Trimming removed 5 bases from V and 3 bases from J, with 14 bases in between. CDR3 length: 14 amino acids. CDR3 in amino acids: CASSGRDANYEQYF. As DNA, the CDR3 is TGTGCCAGCTCAGGCCGGGACGCCAACTACGAGCAGTACTTC.

The rearrangement joins TRBV10-3 to TRBJ2-3, with D perhaps TRBD1 or TRBD2 (5 bases each). Germline CDR1 reads ENHRY; CDR2 reads SYGVKD. The CDR3 covers 15 residues. The V end was cut by 0 bases, the J end by 6 bases, with 13 bases between. The CDR3 DNA sequence: TGTGCCATCAGTGAGTCTGACAGAGTAGCGGATACGCAGTATTTT. This codes for CAISESDRVADTQYF.

This clonotype turned up a few times. The V call is TRBV2, the J call TRBJ1-1; D not certain. Per germline, CDR1 SNHLY and CDR2 FYNNEI. The CDR3 runs 16 residues. Trimming removed 6 bases from V and 0 bases from J, with 17 bases in between. DNA for the CDR3: TGTGCCAGCAGGAGGCTGATTACAGAGATGAACACTGAAGCTTTCTTT. Its protein product is CASRRLITEMNTEAFF.

There are a few counts of this clonotype. The rearrangement links TRBV6-1 to TRBJ1-5; possible D gene TRBD1, 6 bases. CDR3 length equals 14 residues. From germline, CDR1 is MNHNS and CDR2 SASEGT. V was pared by 6 bases and J by 6 bases, with 15 bases between. The CDR3 region has the DNA TGTGCCAGCAGGACTACAGGGAGTGGTCAGCCCCAGCATTTT. This gives the protein CASRTTGSGQPQHF.

This chain uses TRBV29-1 with TRBJ2-7; D remains unclear. The V gene's germline CDR1 is SQVTM and CDR2 ANQGSEA. CDR3 length: 11 amino acids. Trimming cost V 4 bases and J 0 bases, with 4 bases left between them. The chain's CDR3 is CSVGYSYEQYF. CDR3 DNA: TGCAGCGTTGGTTACTCCTACGAGCAGTACTTC.

This clonotype has a handful of counts. The chain employs TRBV5-1 and TRBJ1-5; no clear D gene. The V end lost 0 bases, the J end lost 5 bases, and 9 bases lay between the germline ends. Germline loops: CDR1 SGHRS, CDR2 YFSETQ. This CDR3 contains 14 residues. In nucleotides, the CDR3 is TGCGCCAGCAGCTTGGTCCATAAATATCAGCCCCAGCATTTT. This encodes CASSLVHKYQPQHF. The entire variable domain, with the rest obtained from reference TRBV5-1 and TRBJ1-5, is as follows: KAGVTQTPRYLIKTRGQQVTLSCSPISGHRSVSWYQQTPGQGLQFLFEYFSETQRNKGNFPGRFSGRQFSNSRSEMNVSTLELGDSALYLCASSLVHKYQPQHFGDGTRLSIL.

J is TRBJ1-1 and V is TRBV7-9, with TRBD1 matching 8 bases. CDR3 length: 15 amino acids. CDR1 SEHNR and CDR2 FQNEAQ come from the germline V gene (reference sequence). Trimming removed 0 bases from V and 4 bases from J; junction bases left unmatched: 4. CDR3 region: CASSLARTGPTEAFF. The CDR3 DNA follows: TGTGCCAGCAGCTTAGCCCGGACAGGGCCCACTGAAGCTTTCTTT.

The V and J genes are TRBV5-1 and TRBJ2-3; weak D call: TRBD2 (6 bases). The ends were cut back, 5 bases at V and 3 bases at J, with 16 bases in the middle. Germline loops: CDR1 SGHRS, CDR2 YFSETQ. The CDR3 spans 15 residues. The CDR3 sequence: CASSSLARTTDTQYF. CDR3 nucleotides: TGCGCCAGCAGTAGTCTAGCGAGGACGACAGATACGCAGTATTTT.

J is TRBJ2-1 and V is TRBV25-1, with D possibly being TRBD2 (7 bases). Trimming stripped 3 bases from V and 9 bases from J, with 21 bases between. Germline loops: CDR1 MGHDK, CDR2 SYGVNS. The CDR3 runs to 16 residues. In nucleotides, the CDR3 is TGTGCCAGCAGTGATCCCAAGGGGGGGCCAAGGGGTGAGCAGTTCTTC. Amino acid sequence: CASSDPKGGPRGEQFF.

V is TRBV6-5 and J is TRBJ2-7; D gene ambiguous. The CDR3 length is 16 residues. Trimming left V 0 bases short and J 0 bases short, with 12 bases between. The germline V gene has CDR1 MNHEY and CDR2 SVGAGI. Here the CDR3 reads CASSYSRAFSSYEQYF. The DNA of the CDR3 is TGTGCCAGCAGTTACTCCCGGGCCTTTAGCTCCTACGAGCAGTACTTC.

The sample holds a few counts of this clonotype. The V and J genes are TRBV18 and TRBJ1-3; TRBD1 is a possible D gene (5 bases). The CDR3 sequence is 17 residues long. Germline V gene sequence: CDR1 KGHSH, CDR2 LQKENI. Trimming took 3 bases from V and 0 from J, leaving 15 bases between them. The CDR3: CASSPLPGPLSGNTIYF. The CDR3 DNA follows: TGTGCCAGCTCACCCCTCCCGGGACCGCTCTCTGGAAACACCATATATTTT. The whole variable domain, filled in from reference TRBV18 and TRBJ1-3, reads NAGVMQNPRHLVRRRGQEARLRCSPMKGHSHVYWYRQLPEEGLKFMVYLQKENIIDESGMPKERFSAEFPKEGPSILRIQQVVRGDSAAYFCASSPLPGPLSGNTIYFGEGSWLTVV.

The chain employs TRBV20-1 and TRBJ1-2; no reliable D call. Germline CDR1 DFQATT, CDR2 SNEGSKA (reference sequence). Trimming pared 6 bases from V and 1 base from J, leaving 15 bases between. The CDR3 sequence is 14 residues long. The CDR3 nucleotides are TGCAGTGCCACCGCCGCTCGACTTAACTATGGCTACACCTTC. As protein: CSATAARLNYGYTF.

This clonotype was picked up a small number of times. The chain links TRBV4-1 to TRBJ2-1; perhaps D is TRBD1 or TRBD2 (5 bases each). V was pared by 2 bases and J by 5 bases, with 10 bases between. Germline-derived CDR1 and CDR2 are MGHRA and YSYEKL. CDR3 length: 14 amino acids. The CDR3 nucleotides are TGCGCCAGCAGCCAACCGGGGCGCAACAATGAGCAGTTCTTC. It codes for CASSQPGRNNEQFF.

This clonotype was counted only a few times. The chain employs TRBV12-3 or TRBV12-4 and TRBJ1-2; the D is unclear. Trimming removed 4 bases at V and 4 bases at J, with 19 bases between. The CDR3 totals 16 residues. In nucleotides, the CDR3 is TGTGCCAGCAGTTCCCTCCCCGAGGGAGCAGGCTATGGCTACACCTTC. It translates to CASSSLPEGAGYGYTF.

The rearrangement joins TRBV5-1 to TRBJ2-7; D gene ambiguous. The CDR3 runs to 13 residues. V lost 0 bases, J lost 3 bases, and 7 bases lay in between. From germline, CDR1 is SGHRS and CDR2 YFSETQ. CDR3 nucleotide sequence: TGCGCCAGCAGCTTGGGGCGGTTCTACGAGCAGTACTTC. Translating gives CASSLGRFYEQYF.

The genes are TRBV28 and TRBJ2-5; no firm D call. The CDR3 contains 13 residues. CDR1 MDHEN and CDR2 SYDVKM come from the germline V gene. The V end was cut by 3 bases, the J end by 0 bases, with 5 bases between. This chain's CDR3 is CASSFRYQETQYF. The DNA of the CDR3 is TGTGCCAGCAGTTTCAGATACCAAGAGACCCAGTACTTC.

The J gene is TRBJ1-2, the V gene TRBV4-3; the D is unclear. Trimming left V 0 bases short and J 4 bases short, with 21 bases between. CDR1 and CDR2 from the germline V gene are LGHNA and YSLEER. This CDR3 comprises 18 residues. The CDR3 bases are TGCGCCAGCAGCCAAGATGCCTCCAAGTGGTGGACGAGCTATGGCTACACCTTC. It yields the protein CASSQDASKWWTSYGYTF.

V and J are TRBV29-1 and TRBJ2-5; TRBD2 is a possible D gene (7 bases). V lost 6 bases to trimming and J lost 2 bases, with 16 bases between them. Per germline, CDR1 SQVTM and CDR2 ANQGSEA. CDR3 size: 14 residues. The CDR3 loop is CSVEGGGLQETQYF. The CDR3 DNA is TGCAGCGTCGAGGGAGGGGGTTTACAAGAGACCCAGTACTTC.

The gene calls are TRBV28 and TRBJ2-6, with a weak D call TRBD2 (6 bases). CDR3 length: 15 amino acids. In germline, CDR1 is MDHEN, CDR2 SYDVKM. Trimming took off 4 bases at V and 12 bases at J, with 19 bases between the two ends. Written as DNA, the CDR3 is TGTGCCAGCAGTTCTGGAGGGACCTTTATCGTCGTCCTGACTTTC. This sequence encodes CASSSGGTFIVVLTF.

This clonotype was observed a few times. V is TRBV5-5 and J is TRBJ1-1; no firm D call. CDR1 and CDR2 from the germline V gene are SGHKS and YYEKEE (reference sequence). Trimming left V 1 base short and J 2 bases short, with 9 bases between. The CDR3 is made up of 14 amino acids. CDR3 sequence: CASSLKHVNTEAFF. Written as DNA, the CDR3 is TGTGCCAGCAGCTTGAAACACGTTAACACTGAAGCTTTCTTT.

This sequence joins TRBV12-3 or TRBV12-4 and TRBJ1-1; D gene unclear. V was trimmed by 0 bases and J by 1 base, leaving 9 bases between them. The CDR3 length is 15 residues. The CDR3 DNA reads as TGTGCCAGCAGTTTAGCGGGAAGCAGGAACACTGAAGCTTTCTTT. It encodes CASSLAGSRNTEAFF.

The chain recombines TRBV5-1 with TRBJ1-4; D is undetermined. Germline values: CDR1 SGHRS, CDR2 YFSETQ. Trimming stripped 1 base from V and 7 bases from J, with 14 bases between. The length of the CDR3 is 15 residues. CDR3 sequence reads: CASSLNSHVSEKLFF. The CDR3 nucleotides are TGCGCCAGCAGCTTGAACTCACACGTCAGTGAAAAACTGTTTTTT. The entire variable domain, with the rest obtained from reference TRBV5-1 and TRBJ1-4, is as follows: KAGVTQTPRYLIKTRGQQVTLSCSPISGHRSVSWYQQTPGQGLQFLFEYFSETQRNKGNFPGRFSGRQFSNSRSEMNVSTLELGDSALYLCASSLNSHVSEKLFFGSGTQLSVL.